Detailed here is one TCR beta chain. TCRdb fed the 5' RACE reads into MiXCR, producing one record per CDR3 protein. The table lists fewer than 250,000 distinct CDR3 sequences, approximately 15% of them singletons, with over 2% in the top ten. This entry comes from a study of T-cell memory formation after mild COVID-19. The germline V and J ends were trimmed by 1 base and 9 bases, with 10 bases remaining between them. Per the germline V gene, CDR1 is LGHNA and CDR2 is YSLEER. This CDR3 spans 13 amino acids. The chain recombines TRBV4-3 with TRBJ2-1; D remains unclear. Sequenced input: PBMCs or a T cell subset sorted from them (not recorded which). The clonotype comes from an adult woman who had mild COVID-19 (a few samples of this study predate the infection). Cell type and time point are not known. CDR3 bases: TGCGCCAGCAGCCAAGTTACGACTTCTGAGCAGTTCTTC. This codes for CASSQVTTSEQFF.